This TCR delta chain came from a study of gamma-delta T cells after stem cell transplantation. TCRdb redid the clone calls on the RT-PCR reads with CATT. The sample records a few thousand delta-chain clones, 3% being singletons. This clone is judged medium-sized. Germline V gene lookup returns CDR1 GEAIGNYY and CDR2 EKD. The CDR3 has 14 amino acids. Trimming pared 3 bases from V and 5 bases from J, leaving 15 bases between. Specimen: gamma-delta T cells. V gene TRDV2 combines with J gene TRDJ1, with D unresolved. The origin of this receptor is a human donor. It is not recorded whose cells these are; they may come from a transplant donor. The CDR3 DNA follows: TGTGCCTGTGACTCCCTTGGGAGGTCTGATAAACTCATCTTT. Protein: CACDSLGRSDKLIF.